The clone carrying this T cell receptor beta chain showed up many times. Antigen specificity is unknown. The data derive from a study of CD8 T cells in ankylosing spondylitis. Study conclusions and caveats: Some motif variants had been reported before (in reactive arthritis synovial fluid and blood).

A single record per CDR3 protein comes from TCRdb applying MiXCR to the 5' RACE reads. Of about 140,000 distinct CDR3 sequences listed, 7% to 8% are singletons. Sequenced: blood, either unsorted or a sorted T cell fraction (not recorded which). The source of this sequence is a female donor with ankylosing spondylitis or in good health (not recorded which).

CDR3 coding DNA: TGTGCCAGCAGTTTATTCAGGGGAACCTACGAGCAGTACTTC. It translates to CASSLFRGTYEQYF. This chain joins TRBV6-5 and TRBJ2-7, with a tentative D call TRBD1 (6 bases). V was clipped by 4 bases and J by 2 bases, with 12 bases between them. The length of the CDR3 is 14 residues. CDR1 and CDR2 from the germline V gene are MNHEY and SVGAGI.